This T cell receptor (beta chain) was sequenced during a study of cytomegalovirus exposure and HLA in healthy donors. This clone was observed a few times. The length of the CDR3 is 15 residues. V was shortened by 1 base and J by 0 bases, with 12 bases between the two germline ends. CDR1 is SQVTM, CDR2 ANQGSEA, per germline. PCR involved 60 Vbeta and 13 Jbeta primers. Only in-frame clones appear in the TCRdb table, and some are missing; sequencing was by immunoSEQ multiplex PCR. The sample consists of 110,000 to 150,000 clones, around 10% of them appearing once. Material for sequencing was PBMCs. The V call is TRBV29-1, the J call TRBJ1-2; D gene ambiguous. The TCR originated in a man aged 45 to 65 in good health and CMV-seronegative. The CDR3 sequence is CSVEGASFPNYGYTF. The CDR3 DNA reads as TGCAGCGTTGAAGGGGCTTCTTTCCCTAACTATGGCTACACCTTC.